Included here is one TCR beta chain sequence, with context. The antigen is not known. Germline-derived CDR1 and CDR2 are MNHEY and SVGAGI. Trimming removed 4 bases from V and 4 bases from J; junction bases left unmatched: 9. CDR3 length: 16 amino acids. This sample is drawn from a study of T cells in localized non-small cell lung cancer. Study-wide results and caveats: Overall survival was longer when the density of T cells in the blood was higher. In adjacent lung appeared a median roughly 56 of the top 100 tumor clones. Exceeding tumor, uninvolved adjacent lung had the highest T cell clonality.

The assay was immunoSEQ multiplex PCR, and TCRdb's table has in-frame clones only and misses some. The table records approximately 46,000 clones, approximately 80% of them present only once. The chain carries TRBV6-5 and TRBJ1-2; 10 nucleotides align to TRBD1. The material was peripheral blood mononuclear cells, obtained before any cancer treatment. The sequence derives from a man aged 35 to 69 with stage III lung adenocarcinoma. The CDR3: CASSSDRRTGGYGYTF. The CDR3 DNA is TGTGCCAGCAGTTCCGACCGACGGACAGGGGGCTATGGCTACACCTTC.